This T cell receptor (beta chain) was sequenced for a study of T cell repertoires and Cas9 in healthy adults. About the research overall: SpCas9-reactive CD4 and CD8 T cells were characterized for potency, cytotoxicity and lineage.

The repertoire was sequenced with immunoSEQ multiplex PCR; TCRdb's copy has only in-frame clones and lacks some. The sample has around 23,000 clones; approximately 90% are singletons. As regards this clone: The antigen remains unidentified.

This CDR3 comprises 15 residues. Per the germline V gene, CDR1 is MGHRA and CDR2 is YSYEKL. Between the trimmed V and J ends, which lost 3 bases and 0 bases, there was a span of 6 bases. Points from the study as a whole: SpCas9-reactive regulatory T cells reportedly mitigated SpCas9-reactive effector T cells in vitro.

The sequence came from a human donor in good health. What was sequenced was CD4+ effector T cells (CD127+, CD25-, CD137-, CD154-) from PBMCs; culture status not recorded. J is TRBJ2-6 and V is TRBV4-1; D uncertain. The CDR3 reads CASSHGYSGANVLTF. For the CDR3, the DNA is TGCGCCAGCAGCCACGGTTACTCTGGGGCCAACGTCCTGACTTTC.